Listed below are T cell receptor beta chains from one sample, sequenced in a study of shared clonotypes between healthy human individuals. Repertoires were generated with immunoSEQ multiplex PCR, while TCRdb's copy carries only in-frame clones and drops some. The table shows roughly 2 million clones, with over 85% occurring only once. The sample comprised naive CD4+ T cells sorted from blood. All receptors come from a man aged 18 to 29 in good health. CDR3s include the opening cysteine and the closing phenylalanine or tryptophan. Fields, in order: clone size, V gene, J gene, CDR3 length, D gene, CDR3 DNA, CDR3 protein. The D gene is left open where the match is weak. Rows give clone size only sometimes, using once, few, many, or a class for an expanded clone.

size: NA
V: TRBV4-1
J: TRBJ1-1
length: 15
D: NA
DNA: TGCGCCAGCAGCCAAGATTTGTTCGGGGCCCCTGAAGCTTTCTTT
CDR3: CASSQDLFGAPEAFF

size: NA
V: TRBV6-1
J: TRBJ1-5
length: 15
D: TRBD1
DNA: TGTGCCAGCAGTTCCCGACAGGGGAGCAATCAGCCCCAGCATTTT
CDR3: CASSSRQGSNQPQHF

size: NA
V: TRBV30
J: TRBJ2-1
length: 14
D: NA
DNA: TGTGCCTGGGGTGGGCGGGGGCCGTACAATGAGCAGTTCTTC
CDR3: CAWGGRGPYNEQFF

size: NA
V: TRBV19
J: TRBJ2-3
length: 16
D: TRBD2
DNA: TGTGCCAGTAGTATGGGACTAGTGTCGTCCACAGATACGCAGTATTTT
CDR3: CASSMGLVSSTDTQYF

size: NA
V: TRBV19
J: TRBJ1-2
length: 14
D: TRBD1
DNA: TGTGCCAGTAGCGAAGGGGACAGGGACTATGGCTACACCTTC
CDR3: CASSEGDRDYGYTF

size: NA
V: TRBV18
J: TRBJ2-3
length: 14
D: TRBD2
DNA: TGTGCCAGCTCACCAGGGACTAACACAGATACGCAGTATTTT
CDR3: CASSPGTNTDTQYF

size: NA
V: TRBV5-1
J: TRBJ2-5
length: 14
D: TRBD1
DNA: TGCGCCAGCAGCACTACAGGGGGTGCGGAGACCCAGTACTTC
CDR3: CASSTTGGAETQYF

size: NA
V: TRBV11-2
J: TRBJ2-3
length: 16
D: TRBD2
DNA: TGTGCCAGCAGCCCCATTCGGGGGGGCGATGGGGATACGCAGTATTTT
CDR3: CASSPIRGGDGDTQYF

size: NA
V: TRBV2
J: TRBJ1-2
length: 13
D: NA
DNA: TGTGCCAGCAGTGCTGAAGCTAACTATGGCTACACCTTC
CDR3: CASSAEANYGYTF

size: NA
V: TRBV6-1
J: TRBJ1-2
length: 16
D: TRBD1
DNA: TGTGCCAGCAGTGAAGGACAGGGAAGAGGCACGTATGGCTACACCTTC
CDR3: CASSEGQGRGTYGYTF

size: NA
V: TRBV6-1
J: TRBJ1-3
length: 13
D: NA
DNA: TGTGCCAGCAGTTCCGGGACGATTGACACCATATATTTT
CDR3: CASSSGTIDTIYF

size: NA
V: TRBV11-2
J: TRBJ1-3
length: 11
D: NA
DNA: TGTGCCAGCAGTTCCGGAAACACCATATATTTT
CDR3: CASSSGNTIYF

size: NA
V: TRBV7-2
J: TRBJ1-1
length: 16
D: TRBD1
DNA: TGTGCCAGCAGACCGGGACAGGGGATTTTTGGGACTGAAGCTTTCTTT
CDR3: CASRPGQGIFGTEAFF

size: NA
V: TRBV15
J: TRBJ2-4
length: 17
D: NA
DNA: TGTGCCACCAGCTCCCCCCGACTTGGGCTAGCCAAAAACATTCAGTACTTC
CDR3: CATSSPRLGLAKNIQYF

size: NA
V: TRBV7-3
J: TRBJ2-5
length: 15
D: TRBD2
DNA: TGTGCCAGCAGCTTAGTATCGGGGGGTCCTGGGACCCAGTACTTC
CDR3: CASSLVSGGPGTQYF

size: NA
V: TRBV30
J: TRBJ2-2
length: 15
D: TRBD1
DNA: TGTGCCTGGAGTCAGAAGGGGGCCGACACCGGGGAGCTGTTTTTT
CDR3: CAWSQKGADTGELFF

size: NA
V: TRBV7-2
J: TRBJ2-2
length: 15
D: NA
DNA: TGTGCCAGCAGCGTACCTAGCAGGGACAACGGGGAGCTGTTTTTT
CDR3: CASSVPSRDNGELFF

size: once
V: TRBV5-6
J: TRBJ2-7
length: 14
D: TRBD2
DNA: TGTGCCAGCAGCTTGTATCCTAGCGGGAGGAAGCAGTACTTC
CDR3: CASSLYPSGRKQYF

size: NA
V: TRBV2
J: TRBJ2-2
length: 14
D: TRBD1
DNA: TGTGCCAGCGGGGACAGGGGGAAGGCCGGGGAGCTGTTTTTT
CDR3: CASGDRGKAGELFF

size: NA
V: TRBV30
J: TRBJ1-3
length: 16
D: TRBD1
DNA: TGTGCCTGGAGTCAACCGGGGACAGGGTCTCGAAACACCATATATTTT
CDR3: CAWSQPGTGSRNTIYF

size: NA
V: TRBV6-5
J: TRBJ1-4
length: 14
D: TRBD1
DNA: TGTGCCAGCAGTTCGCGGACAGGGGACGAAAAACTGTTTTTT
CDR3: CASSSRTGDEKLFF

size: NA
V: TRBV7-2
J: TRBJ2-1
length: 15
D: TRBD2
DNA: TGTGCCAGCAGCTTAGGACTAGCGGGAGGGAGTGAGCAGTTCTTC
CDR3: CASSLGLAGGSEQFF

size: few
V: TRBV7-9
J: TRBJ1-2
length: 12
D: NA
DNA: TGTGCCAGCAGCGCGGTCGGGTATGGCTACACCTTC
CDR3: CASSAVGYGYTF

size: NA
V: TRBV9
J: TRBJ2-3
length: 14
D: NA
DNA: TGTGCCAGCAGCGTAGGTTCTCTGACAGATACGCAGTATTTT
CDR3: CASSVGSLTDTQYF

size: NA
V: TRBV15
J: TRBJ2-5
length: 12
D: NA
DNA: TGTGCCACCACAGGGTTCCAAGAGACCCAGTACTTC
CDR3: CATTGFQETQYF

size: NA
V: TRBV20-1
J: TRBJ2-5
length: 11
D: NA
DNA: TGCAGTGCTTCTAGATTAGAGACCCAGTACTTC
CDR3: CSASRLETQYF

size: NA
V: TRBV7-2
J: TRBJ1-1
length: 16
D: NA
DNA: TGTGCCAGCAGCTTAGTCGGCGGGGCTACGAACACTGAAGCTTTCTTT
CDR3: CASSLVGGATNTEAFF

size: NA
V: TRBV6-5
J: TRBJ2-7
length: 14
D: NA
DNA: TGTGCCAGCAGTTTAGGGCCACCGGCTTACGAGCAGTACTTC
CDR3: CASSLGPPAYEQYF

size: NA
V: TRBV10-3
J: TRBJ1-2
length: 15
D: TRBD1
DNA: TGTGCCATCAGTCGACAGGGGGAGCCCAACTATGGCTACACCTTC
CDR3: CAISRQGEPNYGYTF

size: NA
V: TRBV18
J: TRBJ2-7
length: 16
D: TRBD2
DNA: TGTGCCAGCTCACCAGACAGCGGGAGGGTACCCTACGAGCAGTACTTC
CDR3: CASSPDSGRVPYEQYF

size: NA
V: TRBV4-1
J: TRBJ1-5
length: 20
D: TRBD1
DNA: TGCGCCAGCAGCCAAGATTATGCCGACAGGGGTCGAATTAGCAATCAGCCCCAGCATTTT
CDR3: CASSQDYADRGRISNQPQHF

size: once
V: TRBV9
J: TRBJ1-3
length: 20
D: TRBD1
DNA: TGTGCCAGCAGCGTAGCTACGGGGCCCGGGCAGGGGGCGTTGGGAAACACCATATATTTT
CDR3: CASSVATGPGQGALGNTIYF

size: once
V: TRBV10-2
J: TRBJ2-1
length: 16
D: TRBD2
DNA: TGCGCCAGCAGAGTAGCGGGCGGGGGGTCTTTCAATGAGCAGTTCTTC
CDR3: CASRVAGGGSFNEQFF

size: NA
V: TRBV30
J: TRBJ2-5
length: 14
D: NA
DNA: TGTGCCTGGAGCCCTTTTGGGGGGATAGAGACCCAGTACTTC
CDR3: CAWSPFGGIETQYF

size: NA
V: TRBV29-1
J: TRBJ2-4
length: 12
D: NA
DNA: TGCAGCGTTGAAGGTTCGGAAAACATTCAGTACTTC
CDR3: CSVEGSENIQYF

size: NA
V: TRBV29-1
J: TRBJ1-1
length: 13
D: NA
DNA: TGCAGCGTTGTGGGGAGGATGAACACTGAAGCTTTCTTT
CDR3: CSVVGRMNTEAFF

size: once
V: TRBV7-3
J: TRBJ2-1
length: 12
D: NA
DNA: TGTGCCAGCAGCCTCGGGGTGAATGAGCAGTTCTTC
CDR3: CASSLGVNEQFF

size: NA
V: TRBV2
J: TRBJ1-5
length: 14
D: TRBD1
DNA: TGTGCCAGCAGTGTGGGGCAGGGGGATCAGCCCCAGCATTTT
CDR3: CASSVGQGDQPQHF

size: NA
V: TRBV5-1
J: TRBJ2-2
length: 14
D: NA
DNA: TGCGCCAGCAGCTTGAAACAAGGCGGCGGGGAGCTGTTTTTT
CDR3: CASSLKQGGGELFF

size: NA
V: TRBV30
J: TRBJ2-4
length: 15
D: NA
DNA: TGTGCCTGGAAATCGACTCTTCTGGGCAAAAACATTCAGTACTTC
CDR3: CAWKSTLLGKNIQYF

size: once
V: TRBV10-3
J: TRBJ2-7
length: 18
D: NA
DNA: TGTGCCATCAGTGAGTCGTTTTCAGGCGCGGGACCATCCTACGAGCAGTACTTC
CDR3: CAISESFSGAGPSYEQYF

size: NA
V: TRBV27
J: TRBJ2-5
length: 15
D: TRBD1
DNA: TGTGCCAGCAGTTTGGGACAGGGGGCGTGGGAGACCCAGTACTTC
CDR3: CASSLGQGAWETQYF

size: NA
V: TRBV7-2
J: TRBJ2-7
length: 15
D: TRBD1
DNA: TGTGCCAGCAGCAATACCGGGACAGGGTCCTACGAGCAGTACTTC
CDR3: CASSNTGTGSYEQYF

size: NA
V: TRBV7-8
J: TRBJ2-7
length: 14
D: TRBD1
DNA: TGTGCCAGCAGCTTTAACGAGAGGGGGCGCGAGCAGTACTTC
CDR3: CASSFNERGREQYF

size: NA
V: TRBV6-5
J: TRBJ1-3
length: 14
D: NA
DNA: TGTGCCACAGGGGCGGGGGTGTACGGAAACACCATATATTTT
CDR3: CATGAGVYGNTIYF

size: once
V: TRBV6-6
J: TRBJ1-1
length: 13
D: NA
DNA: TGTGCCAGCACCTGGGCAGATCCCACTGAAGCTTTCTTT
CDR3: CASTWADPTEAFF

size: NA
V: TRBV27
J: TRBJ1-3
length: 16
D: NA
DNA: TGTGCCAGCAGTTTAAAACTGCCAAGCTCTGGAAACACCATATATTTT
CDR3: CASSLKLPSSGNTIYF

size: NA
V: TRBV6-1
J: TRBJ1-5
length: 14
D: NA
DNA: TGTGCCAGCAGGACGACAGTCCTCGGGCAGCCCCAGCATTTT
CDR3: CASRTTVLGQPQHF

size: NA
V: TRBV27
J: TRBJ2-1
length: 15
D: NA
DNA: TGTGCCAGCAGCCCCGTTACAGGCTCCTACAATGAGCAGTTCTTC
CDR3: CASSPVTGSYNEQFF

size: NA
V: TRBV19
J: TRBJ1-2
length: 13
D: NA
DNA: TGTGCCAGTAGTCCCGGGCTACACTATGGCTACACCTTC
CDR3: CASSPGLHYGYTF

size: NA
V: TRBV7-8
J: TRBJ2-7
length: 17
D: NA
DNA: TGTGCCAGCAGCTTAGACAGGGGAGGGACTGTTGGCGACGAGCAGTACTTC
CDR3: CASSLDRGGTVGDEQYF

size: NA
V: TRBV7-6
J: TRBJ2-5
length: 15
D: NA
DNA: TGTGCCAGCAGCCAAATGGGGGTCGGGCAAGAGACCCAGTACTTC
CDR3: CASSQMGVGQETQYF